The rows below give T cell receptor beta chains drawn from one sample of a study of blood T cell repertoires in COVID-19. The protocol was immunoSEQ multiplex PCR, while the TCRdb copy is restricted to in-frame clones and leaves out a portion. Found here are under 300,000 clones, 65% to 80% of them singletons; the top ten hold about 4%. Sequencing was carried out using peripheral blood. These receptors all come from a woman aged 40 to 50 with active or convalescent COVID-19. Both conserved end residues are part of each CDR3. The D gene is left open where the match is weak. Expanded clones are given a class, and other clones once, few, many or no size at all.

clone size	V gene	J gene	D gene	CDR3 protein	CDR3 DNA
-	TRBV7-3	TRBJ2-3	TRBD1	CASSPTGADTQYF	TGTGCCAGCAGTCCGACAGGGGCAGATACGCAGTATTTT
-	TRBV29-1	TRBJ2-5	TRBD1	CSVERDRQETQYF	TGCAGCGTTGAAAGGGACAGGCAAGAGACCCAGTACTTC
-	TRBV15	TRBJ1-6	TRBD1	CATSRDGNAGGGSPLHF	TGTGCCACCAGCAGAGATGGTAATGCAGGGGGCGGTTCACCCCTCCACTTT
-	TRBV5-4	TRBJ1-6	-	CASSFVENSPLHF	TGTGCCAGCAGCTTTGTAGAAAATTCACCCCTCCACTTT
-	TRBV7-9	TRBJ2-6	-	CAMTGSNSGANVLTF	TGTGCTATGACAGGTTCTAACTCTGGGGCCAACGTCCTGACTTTC
-	TRBV28	TRBJ1-4	TRBD1	CASSLSGRGDEKLFF	TGTGCCAGCAGTTTATCTGGCAGGGGGGATGAAAAACTGTTTTTT
-	TRBV29-1	TRBJ1-2	TRBD1	CSVPNRGYGYTF	TGCAGCGTCCCAAACAGGGGGTATGGCTACACCTTC
-	TRBV21-1	TRBJ1-2	-	CASTSPDRDYGYTF	TGTGCCAGCACGTCCCCGGACAGGGACTATGGCTACACCTTC
-	TRBV28	TRBJ1-2	-	CASSLPDGRGRDLNYGYTF	TGTGCCAGCAGTTTACCGGATGGAAGGGGGAGAGATCTCAACTATGGCTACACCTTC
few	TRBV6-5	TRBJ1-1	-	CASRNIRREAFF	TGTGCCAGCAGGAATATCCGCAGGGAAGCTTTCTTT
-	TRBV7-3	TRBJ1-2	TRBD1	CASSLPPGTAYGYTF	TGTGCCAGCAGCTTACCCCCCGGGACAGCATATGGCTACACCTTC
-	TRBV9	TRBJ1-2	TRBD1	CASSVTGEGGYTF	TGTGCCAGCAGCGTAACAGGGGAAGGTGGCTACACCTTC
many	TRBV27	TRBJ2-7	-	CASSFGRPKTYEQYF	TGTGCCAGCAGTTTTGGGCGACCCAAGACCTACGAGCAGTACTTC
-	TRBV18	TRBJ2-3	-	CASSETGTVGGTQYF	TGTGCCAGCTCAGAGACCGGGACTGTGGGCGGTACGCAGTATTTT
once	TRBV6-5	TRBJ2-2	-	CASSQDTGELFF	TGTGCCAGCAGTCAGGACACCGGGGAGCTGTTTTTT
-	TRBV5-6	TRBJ2-5	TRBD1	CASSGAGTGETQYF	TGTGCCAGCAGCGGAGCCGGGACAGGGGAGACCCAGTACTTC
-	TRBV5-1	TRBJ1-2	-	CASSLEAGLDYGYTF	TGCGCCAGCAGCTTGGAGGCGGGGCTCGACTATGGCTACACCTTC
-	TRBV7-2	TRBJ2-3	TRBD2	CASSSRLANTQYF	TGTGCCAGCAGCTCAAGACTAGCAAATACGCAGTATTTT
-	TRBV29-1	TRBJ1-2	-	CSVEGRETLYGYTF	TGCAGCGTTGAAGGCAGGGAAACTTTATATGGCTACACCTTC
-	TRBV5-1	TRBJ2-5	-	CASSVRPGRGQETQYF	TGCGCCAGCAGCGTCCGACCGGGACGGGGGCAAGAGACCCAGTACTTC
-	TRBV10-3	TRBJ1-5	TRBD1	CAISGDRGSNQPQHF	TGTGCCATCAGTGGGGACAGGGGAAGCAATCAGCCCCAGCATTTT
few	TRBV29-1	TRBJ2-5	-	CSGGRGETQYF	TGCAGCGGCGGACGGGGAGAGACCCAGTACTTC
-	TRBV15	TRBJ1-5	-	CATSWGVNQPQHF	TGTGCCACCAGCTGGGGAGTTAATCAGCCCCAGCATTTT
-	TRBV28	TRBJ2-3	-	CASTRGGGYTDTQYF	TGTGCCAGCACCCGAGGGGGGGGTTACACAGATACGCAGTATTTT
-	TRBV15	TRBJ1-2	-	CATQGGGGSYGYTF	TGTGCCACCCAGGGCGGGGGTGGATCCTATGGCTACACCTTC
-	TRBV25-1	TRBJ2-1	-	CASSRAGVNNEQFF	TGTGCCAGCAGTCGAGCGGGTGTTAACAATGAGCAGTTCTTC
-	TRBV6-5	TRBJ2-7	TRBD2	CASSYLRGGHYEQYF	TGTGCCAGCAGTTACCTGCGGGGGGGCCACTACGAGCAGTACTTC
-	TRBV7-6	TRBJ2-2	TRBD2	CASSLGTSGVSPGELFF	TGTGCCAGCAGCTTGGGGACTAGCGGGGTTTCCCCGGGGGAGCTGTTTTTT
-	TRBV11-2	TRBJ2-5	-	CASSLGAQETQYF	TGTGCCAGCAGCTTAGGGGCCCAAGAGACCCAGTACTTC
-	TRBV13	TRBJ1-3	-	CASSQGSPGNTIYF	TGTGCCAGCAGCCAGGGTTCTCCTGGAAACACCATATATTTT
-	TRBV5-1	TRBJ2-1	-	CASSSYGSGNEQFF	TGCGCCAGCAGCTCTTATGGATCGGGAAATGAGCAGTTCTTC
-	TRBV19	TRBJ1-1	-	CASNPVGAQNTEAFF	TGTGCCAGTAATCCTGTGGGGGCCCAGAACACTGAAGCTTTCTTT
-	TRBV7-9	TRBJ1-6	TRBD1	CASSPGTGPNSPLHF	TGTGCCAGCAGCCCAGGGACAGGGCCCAATTCACCCCTCCACTTT
-	TRBV27	TRBJ1-2	-	CASRGRGLDGYTF	TGTGCCAGCAGAGGAAGGGGACTGGATGGCTACACCTTC
-	TRBV11-2	TRBJ2-5	-	CASSPGVETQYF	TGTGCCAGCAGCCCCGGGGTCGAGACCCAGTACTTC
-	TRBV18	TRBJ1-2	TRBD1	CASSPGTGGTGYGYTF	TGTGCCAGCTCACCCGGGACAGGGGGGACTGGCTATGGCTACACCTTC
-	TRBV5-4	TRBJ2-6	-	CASSLAGRGRSGANVLTF	TGTGCCAGCAGCTTGGCGGGACGGGGGAGGTCTGGGGCCAACGTCCTGACTTTC
-	TRBV2	TRBJ1-3	-	CASTKGQGGGNTIYF	TGTGCCAGCACCAAGGGGCAGGGTGGTGGAAACACCATATATTTT
-	TRBV3-1/TRBV3-2	TRBJ2-3	TRBD2	CASSKFIAGGAADTQYF	TGTGCCAGCAGCAAATTTATAGCGGGGGGGGCGGCAGATACGCAGTATTTT
once	TRBV9	TRBJ2-3	-	CASSSHGGQSTDTQYF	TGTGCCAGCAGCTCCCATGGAGGGCAAAGCACAGATACGCAGTATTTT